One and the same sample provided the 26 T cell receptor beta chains below, sequenced in a study of cytomegalovirus exposure and HLA in healthy donors. Sequencing used immunoSEQ multiplex PCR; TCRdb keeps in-frame clones, though not all of them. The data show approximately 120,000 clones, 88% seen once. Material: PBMCs. These receptors originate from a woman aged 18-29 years in good health and CMV-seronegative.

The chain uses TRBV5-6 and TRBJ1-1; tentative D call: TRBD1 (5 bases). Germline V gene sequence: CDR1 SGHDT, CDR2 YYEEEE. The CDR3 loop spans 14 amino acids. Trimming shortened V by 3 bases and J by 4 bases, and 13 bases separated the two germline ends. The CDR3 region is CASSSHGGVTEAFF. CDR3 sequence (DNA): TGTGCCAGCAGCTCCCACGGGGGGGTCACTGAAGCTTTCTTT.

The gene calls are TRBV30 and TRBJ1-1; TRBD1 matches at 11 bases. This CDR3 has 14 residues. With V trimmed by 1 base and J by 5 bases, 3 bases remained unmatched. Germline-derived CDR1 and CDR2 are GTSNPN and SVGIG (reference sequence). The CDR3 DNA reads as TGTGCCTGGAGTGCGGACAGGGGGCTGACTGAAGCTTTCTTT. As protein: CAWSADRGLTEAFF.

This clone has just a few counts. This chain links TRBV2 with TRBJ2-7, with D hard to call. Germline V CDR1 and CDR2: SNHLY, FYNNEI. Trimming left V 10 bases short and J 0 bases short, with 10 bases between. The CDR3 spans 12 residues. The CDR3 DNA follows: TGTGCCACAACAGAGAACTCCTACGAGCAGTACTTC. Translating gives CATTENSYEQYF.

In the case of this clone: One end of the junction does not line up with germline, which may come from a read error. This chain uses TRBV6-1 with TRBJ1-6; possible D gene TRBD1, 6 bases. The CDR3 is 15 residues long. The V gene's germline CDR1 is MNHNS and CDR2 SASEGT. The CDR3 DNA reads TGTGCCAGCAGCGAAGGGGGGCCCGTTAATTCACCCCTCCACTTT. Protein: CASSEGGPVNSPLHF.

This clone was seen only once. The V and J genes are TRBV19 and TRBJ1-2; 8 bases are shared with TRBD1. Looked up from germline, CDR1 is LNHDA and CDR2 is SQIVND (reference sequence). The V segment lost 3 bases and the J segment 3 bases; nucleotides outside the gene matches: 6. The CDR3 runs 15 residues. The CDR3, as DNA: TGTGCCAGTAGTATCGCGGCAGGGGGCGACTATGGCTACACCTTC. Translation: CASSIAAGGDYGYTF.

The CDR3 DNA reads as TGTGCCAGCAGCCCCATAGGGGTCGATCAGCCCCAGCATTTT. Its translation is CASSPIGVDQPQHF. The rearrangement links TRBV25-1 to TRBJ1-5; D is perhaps TRBD1 (5 bases). The V gene lost 6 bases and the J gene lost 5 bases, with 14 bases spanning the gap. The CDR3 is 14 residues long. Germline V gives CDR1 MGHDK, CDR2 SYGVNS.

This chain links TRBV5-1 with TRBJ2-3, with unresolved D. Trimming left V 0 bases short and J 1 base short, with 9 bases between. Germline V gene sequence: CDR1 SGHRS, CDR2 YFSETQ. The CDR3 is 15 residues long. CDR3 protein: CASSLGRSRTDTQYF. CDR3 in DNA: TGCGCCAGCAGCTTGGGGCGGAGCCGCACAGATACGCAGTATTTT.

V gene TRBV6-5 combines with J gene TRBJ2-1; TRBD2 is a possible D gene (5 bases). CDR1 is MNHEY and CDR2 is SVGAGI in the germline V gene. This CDR3 has 14 residues. V was trimmed by 7 bases and J by 9 bases, leaving 19 bases between them. The CDR3, as DNA: TGTGCCAGCAAAAACGTAACCCCGGCGGGTGAGCAGTTCTTC. Amino acid sequence: CASKNVTPAGEQFF.

This clone was recorded once. V and J are TRBV7-2 and TRBJ1-1, with TRBD1 as a possible D gene (6 bases). V was clipped by 1 base and J by 0 bases, with 15 bases between them. Germline V gene data show CDR1 as SGHTA and CDR2 as FQGNSA. There are 17 residues in the CDR3. CDR3 loop: CASSLEVGGVLNTEAFF. CDR3 coding DNA: TGTGCCAGCAGCTTAGAGGTAGGGGGAGTGCTGAACACTGAAGCTTTCTTT.

V is TRBV7-2 and J is TRBJ2-7; the match to TRBD2 covers 7 bases. The CDR3 contains 15 residues. CDR1 SGHTA and CDR2 FQGNSA come from the germline V gene. J gave up 3 bases and V 5 bases, and 10 bases lay outside the gene matches. The CDR3 DNA reads as TGTGCCAGCAGCCTGACCGGGACTACCTACTACGAGCAGTACTTC. Amino acids: CASSLTGTTYYEQYF.

The DNA for the CDR3 is TGTGCCAGCAGCCCCCAGGCTCGGGGGGCCGGCACAGATACGCAGTATTTT. Encoded protein: CASSPQARGAGTDTQYF. The V and J genes are TRBV4-2 and TRBJ2-3; D perhaps matches TRBD2 (7 bases). The CDR3 contains 17 residues. The V end was cut by 4 bases, the J end by 1 base, with 18 bases between. Germline V gives CDR1 LGHNA, CDR2 YNFKEQ.

The chain is built from TRBV11-1 and TRBJ1-2; D call uncertain. This CDR3 has 14 residues. Trimming took 10 bases from V and 0 from J, leaving 15 bases between them. The germline V gene has CDR1 SGHAT and CDR2 FQDESV (reference sequence). CDR3 in amino acids: CATSEEGTNYGYTF. The CDR3 DNA is TGTGCCACTTCGGAGGAAGGGACTAACTATGGCTACACCTTC.

The V and J genes are TRBV18 and TRBJ2-4; 14 positions match TRBD2. This CDR3 has 18 amino acids. Germline loops: CDR1 KGHSH, CDR2 LQKENI. V gave up 0 bases and J gave up 3 bases; unmatched junction bases: 4. The CDR3, as DNA: TGTGCCAGCTCACCACCGGGACTAGCGGGAGTAGGCAAAAACATTCAGTACTTC. It translates to CASSPPGLAGVGKNIQYF. Variable domain in full (rest from reference TRBV18 and TRBJ2-4): NAGVMQNPRHLVRRRGQEARLRCSPMKGHSHVYWYRQLPEEGLKFMVYLQKENIIDESGMPKERFSAEFPKEGPSILRIQQVVRGDSAAYFCASSPPGLAGVGKNIQYFGAGTRLSVL.

This clone has only a few counts. This chain links TRBV6-4 with TRBJ2-3; 8 bases map to TRBD2. The CDR3 has 16 residues. Germline CDR1 and CDR2: MRHNA and SNTAGT. The J segment lost 6 bases and the V segment lost 2 bases, leaving 10 bases of the junction unmatched. The CDR3: CASSDVSGGALDTQYF. The CDR3 bases are TGTGCCAGCAGTGACGTCTCCGGGGGGGCCTTGGATACGCAGTATTTT.

The chain joins TRBV30 to TRBJ1-5; D gene unclear. CDR1 and CDR2 from the germline V gene are GTSNPN and SVGIG (reference sequence). The ends were cut back, 4 bases at V and 4 bases at J, with 11 bases in the middle. The CDR3 covers 13 residues. The CDR3 DNA follows: TGTGCCTGGACGCCAGGCGCTAATCAGCCCCAGCATTTT. Residues: CAWTPGANQPQHF.

As for this clone: A junction boundary mismatches the germline segment, possibly from a read error. V gene TRBV2 combines with J gene TRBJ2-5; 7 bases map to TRBD2. Germline V CDR1 and CDR2: SNHLY, FYNNEI. There are 14 residues in the CDR3. In DNA, the CDR3 is TGTGCCAGCAGTGACCCCATGGGGGAGGGACTATCTGACTTC. This encodes CASSDPMGEGLSDF.

The chain uses TRBV4-3 and TRBJ2-5; D gene ambiguous. The CDR3 sequence is 13 residues long. Germline lookup yields CDR1 LGHNA and CDR2 YSLEER. V was shortened by 1 base and J by 3 bases, with 6 bases between the two germline ends. The CDR3 here is CASSQVVKETQYF. The CDR3 nucleotides are TGCGCCAGCAGCCAAGTTGTAAAAGAGACCCAGTACTTC.

This clone was detected once. DNA for the CDR3: TGTGCCAGCAGCTTAGCCCCCGGGGACGAGCAGTACTTC. Amino acid sequence: CASSLAPGDEQYF. The V gene is TRBV11-3, the J gene TRBJ2-7; a weak D match, TRBD2 (5 bases). Trimming cost V 1 base and J 5 bases, with 9 bases left between them. The CDR3 sequence is 13 residues long. Germline V gives CDR1 SGHNT, CDR2 YENEEA.

This chain connects TRBV6-4 to TRBJ1-2; a weak D match, TRBD1 (5 bases). V gave up 8 bases and J gave up 3 bases, with 13 bases separating them. Looked up from germline, CDR1 is MRHNA and CDR2 is SNTAGT. The CDR3 loop spans 13 amino acids. The CDR3 loop reads CASSAAGDYGYTF. The CDR3 DNA is TGTGCCAGCTCGGCAGCGGGGGACTATGGCTACACCTTC.

The CDR3 DNA sequence: TGTGCCAGCAGTTTAACCGCCGGGGACAGGAAGTACGAGCAGTACTTC. Its translation: CASSLTAGDRKYEQYF. This chain joins TRBV27 and TRBJ2-7; the match to TRBD1 covers 8 bases. After removal of 2 bases from V and 4 bases from J, the junction contained 10 bases not matched to a gene. Germline CDR1 reads MNHEY; CDR2 reads SMNVEV (reference sequence). The length of the CDR3 is 16 residues.

The chain has TRBV7-2 and TRBJ2-6; D uncertain. The CDR3 covers 15 residues. The V gene lost 1 base and the J gene lost 0 bases, with 4 bases spanning the gap. Germline loops: CDR1 SGHTA, CDR2 FQGNSA. The CDR3: CASSLDSSGANVLTF. The CDR3 region has the DNA TGTGCCAGCAGCTTAGACTCCTCTGGGGCCAACGTCCTGACTTTC.

The sample holds a few counts of this clone. The chain combines TRBV2 with TRBJ2-3, with D unclear. Germline CDR1 is SNHLY and CDR2 is FYNNEI. The CDR3 length is 14 residues. V was trimmed by 8 bases and J by 0 bases, leaving 12 bases between them. This chain's CDR3 is CASESRLSTDTQYF. In DNA, the CDR3 is TGTGCCAGCGAGTCGAGGTTAAGCACAGATACGCAGTATTTT.

As DNA, the CDR3 is TGTGCCAGCAGTCCAGGACAGGGTTGGTTAGCCTATGGCTACACCTTC. Translation gives CASSPGQGWLAYGYTF. This chain connects TRBV28 to TRBJ1-2, with TRBD1 identical over 8 bases. Trimming at V came to 5 bases and at J to 4 bases, leaving 12 bases not matched to a gene. CDR3 length equals 16 residues. Germline assignment: CDR1 MDHEN and CDR2 SYDVKM.

V gene TRBV6-5 combines with J gene TRBJ2-7; possible D gene TRBD1, 6 bases. V lost 7 bases and J 2 bases, leaving 18 bases between the germline ends. Germline V CDR1 and CDR2: MNHEY, SVGAGI. The CDR3 length is 15 residues. CDR3 in amino acids: CASTSTGFSAYEQYF. DNA for the CDR3: TGTGCCAGCACCTCGACAGGATTCTCTGCCTACGAGCAGTACTTC.

The gene calls are TRBV6-5 and TRBJ1-2; no firm D call. This CDR3 spans 14 amino acids. Germline V gene data show CDR1 as MNHEY and CDR2 as SVGAGI. Trimming pared 6 bases from V and 8 bases from J, leaving 19 bases between. The CDR3, as DNA: TGTGCCAGCAGCCTAAGCCATGGTTCTAGGGGCTACACCTTC. It codes for CASSLSHGSRGYTF.

The CDR3 is CASSPGVGASYEQYF. In DNA form, the CDR3 reads TGTGCCAGCTCACCGGGTGTAGGGGCCTCCTACGAGCAGTACTTC. The gene calls are TRBV18 and TRBJ2-7, with D possibly matching TRBD1 (5 bases). V was clipped by 3 bases and J by 0 bases, with 12 bases between them. Germline CDR1 is KGHSH and CDR2 is LQKENI. The CDR3 sequence is 15 residues long.